Below are 22 T cell receptor beta chains sequenced from a single sample in a study of response to subunit inactivated influenza vaccine. TCRdb re-called the RT-PCR reads through MiXCR, storing one row per CDR3 protein. This sample has some 500,000 distinct CDR3 sequences, with roughly 13% found just once. The sequences come from PBMCs from blood, collected about 40 days after vaccination. These receptor sequences come from a man in his fifties or sixties who received an inactivated influenza vaccine.

This clonotype was counted a few times. The chain couples TRBV7-8 to TRBJ2-1, with 9 bases lining up with TRBD2. The CDR3 has 16 amino acids. The V gene's germline CDR1 is SGHVS and CDR2 FQNEAQ. J gave up 8 bases and V 5 bases, and 13 bases lay outside the gene matches. CDR3 amino acids: CASSPPWLAGPDEQFF. The CDR3, as DNA: TGTGCCAGCAGCCCGCCGTGGCTAGCGGGACCCGATGAGCAGTTCTTC.

This clonotype appeared many times. The chain uses TRBV7-9 and TRBJ1-5; no clear D. V shed 1 base and J shed 2 bases, with 3 bases lying between them. The V gene's germline CDR1 is SEHNR and CDR2 FQNEAQ (reference sequence). This CDR3 spans 13 amino acids. The CDR3 reads CASSLVGNQPQHF. DNA for the CDR3: TGTGCCAGCAGCTTAGTAGGCAATCAGCCCCAGCATTTT.

In its sample, this clonotype was seen many times. The chain combines TRBV5-1 with TRBJ2-1, with a tentative D call TRBD1 (5 bases). CDR3 length: 15 amino acids. Trimming shortened V by 3 bases and J by 0 bases, and 10 bases separated the two germline ends. Germline lookup yields CDR1 SGHRS and CDR2 YFSETQ. This chain's CDR3 is CASSSQGSSYNEQFF. In nucleotides, the CDR3 is TGCGCCAGCAGCTCCCAGGGCAGCTCCTACAATGAGCAGTTCTTC.

This clonotype turned up a few times. Here the CDR3 reads CASSLARDQETQYF. CDR3 nucleotide sequence: TGTGCCAGCAGCTTAGCGCGGGACCAAGAGACCCAGTACTTC. The chain is built from TRBV7-8 and TRBJ2-5; weak D call: TRBD2 (5 bases). This CDR3 contains 14 residues. Germline values: CDR1 SGHVS, CDR2 FQNEAQ. Deletions cut 0 bases from V and 0 bases from J, with 5 bases between. Supplemented by reference TRBV7-8 and TRBJ2-5, the full variable domain reads GAGVSQSPRYKVAKRGQDVALRCDPISGHVSLFWYQQALGQGPEFLTYFQNEAQLDKSGLPSDRFFAERPEGSVSTLKIQRTQQEDSAVYLCASSLARDQETQYFGPGTRLLVL.

This clonotype was recorded a few times. The rearrangement links TRBV28 to TRBJ2-1; D not certain. CDR1 and CDR2 from the germline V gene are MDHEN and SYDVKM. V shed 3 bases and J shed 8 bases, with 8 bases lying between them. The CDR3 has 12 residues. In DNA form, the CDR3 reads TGTGCCAGCAGTTTGAGGCCCGATGAGCAGTTCTTC. Translating gives CASSLRPDEQFF.

This clonotype was recorded a few times. V is TRBV11-2 and J is TRBJ2-3, with a possible D match to TRBD1 (6 bases). From germline, CDR1 is SGHAT and CDR2 FQNNGV. V shed 1 base and J shed 4 bases, with 9 bases lying between them. CDR3 length: 14 amino acids. CDR3 coding DNA: TGTGCCAGCAGCTTAGTAAGGGGGTCAGATACGCAGTATTTT. Translated: CASSLVRGSDTQYF.

This clonotype was seen a few times. This chain connects TRBV12-3 or TRBV12-4 to TRBJ1-1; D is undetermined. The CDR3 is 12 amino acids. V dropped 3 bases and J dropped 0 bases, with 2 bases sitting between them. The DNA of the CDR3 is TGTGCCAGCAGTTTTTTGAACACTGAAGCTTTCTTT. It translates to CASSFLNTEAFF.

This chain connects TRBV6-2 or TRBV6-3 to TRBJ2-7, with D perhaps assigned TRBD1 or TRBD2 (5 bases each). V lost 7 bases to trimming and J lost 3 bases, with 10 bases between them. Germline V gene sequence: CDR1 MNHEY, CDR2 SVGEGT. The CDR3 consists of 12 residues. The CDR3 loop is CASNQGVYEQYF. CDR3 coding DNA: TGTGCCAGCAACCAGGGAGTCTACGAGCAGTACTTC.

The chain links TRBV3-1 to TRBJ2-7, with TRBD2 as a possible D gene (6 bases). CDR3 length: 14 amino acids. CDR1 is LGHDT and CDR2 is YNNKEL in the germline V gene (reference sequence). The V and J ends lost 1 base and 3 bases respectively, with 10 bases between them. This CDR3 is CASSQGSGLYEQYF. CDR3 sequence (DNA): TGTGCCAGCAGCCAAGGATCGGGACTCTACGAGCAGTACTTC.

The rearrangement uses TRBV10-3 and TRBJ2-1, with D perhaps TRBD2 (5 bases). The germline CDR1 and CDR2 sequences are ENHRY and SYGVKD. The CDR3 length is 11 residues. Trimming cost V 6 bases and J 8 bases, with 8 bases left between them. CDR3 sequence reads: CAISEGYEQFF. The DNA for the CDR3 is TGTGCCATCAGCGAGGGCTATGAGCAGTTCTTC.

CDR3 residues: CASSPRVGQETQYF. DNA of the CDR3: TGCGCCAGCAGCCCGCGGGTCGGACAAGAGACCCAGTACTTC. The V call is TRBV5-1, the J call TRBJ2-5; D is possibly TRBD2 (5 bases). V gave up 4 bases and J gave up 2 bases, with 12 bases separating them. This CDR3 spans 14 amino acids. Germline V lookup: CDR1 SGHRS, CDR2 YFSETQ. Based on the CDR3 plus reference TRBV5-1 and TRBJ2-5, the full variable domain is KAGVTQTPRYLIKTRGQQVTLSCSPISGHRSVSWYQQTPGQGLQFLFEYFSETQRNKGNFPGRFSGRQFSNSRSEMNVSTLELGDSALYLCASSPRVGQETQYFGPGTRLLVL.

This clonotype was picked up many times. The chain joins TRBV4-2 to TRBJ2-7; TRBD2 is a possible D gene (5 bases). V was clipped by 5 bases and J by 3 bases, with 11 bases between them. Germline V gene data show CDR1 as LGHNA and CDR2 as YNFKEQ. CDR3 length equals 13 residues. The CDR3 coding sequence is TGTGCCAGCAGCGCCTTCGGGGACTACGAGCAGTACTTC. It yields the protein CASSAFGDYEQYF.

This clonotype occurred a few times. V is TRBV28 and J is TRBJ2-1; the D is unclear. Germline assignment: CDR1 MDHEN and CDR2 SYDVKM. The CDR3 loop spans 12 amino acids. Between the trimmed V and J ends, which lost 11 bases and 7 bases, there was a span of 15 bases. The CDR3 region has the DNA TGTGCCTCGCGGCCTCTCGGGAATGAGCAGTTCTTC. This gives the protein CASRPLGNEQFF.

The V gene is TRBV5-1, the J gene TRBJ2-1; maybe TRBD1 (6 bases). Germline loops: CDR1 SGHRS, CDR2 YFSETQ. Trimming removed 3 bases from V and 5 bases from J, with 15 bases in between. CDR3 length equals 15 residues. The CDR3 spells CASSSQGNSDNEQFF. CDR3 nucleotides: TGCGCCAGCAGCTCGCAGGGGAATTCCGACAATGAGCAGTTCTTC.

The genes are TRBV12-3 or TRBV12-4 and TRBJ1-5; D ambiguous. V gave up 2 bases and J gave up 4 bases, with 6 bases separating them. The CDR3 has 13 amino acids. In DNA, the CDR3 is TGTGCCAGCAGTTTAAGGAGGAATCAGCCCCAGCATTTT. It codes for CASSLRRNQPQHF.

The chain is built from TRBV3-1 and TRBJ2-2, with D perhaps TRBD1 (6 bases). CDR1 and CDR2 from the germline V gene are LGHDT and YNNKEL (reference sequence). The CDR3 sequence is 18 residues long. CDR3 nucleotide sequence: TGTACCTTCTGCCGTTATCTAGGACAGACTTCGAACACCGGGGAGCTGTTTTTT. Translating gives CTFCRYLGQTSNTGELFF.

This clonotype showed up many times. The rearrangement links TRBV6-5 to TRBJ2-2, with D possibly being TRBD2 (6 bases). The CDR3 has 15 amino acids. Germline CDR1 is MNHEY and CDR2 is SVGAGI. V was shortened by 4 bases and J by 6 bases, with 15 bases between the two germline ends. The CDR3 loop is CASSFDGLKAGELFF. DNA for the CDR3: TGTGCCAGCAGTTTCGATGGACTAAAAGCCGGGGAGCTGTTTTTT.

The chain combines TRBV18 with TRBJ2-7, with 10 positions matching TRBD1. Germline V gene sequence: CDR1 KGHSH, CDR2 LQKENI. This CDR3 spans 17 amino acids. Losses at the gene ends were 3 bases for V and 0 bases for J; bases not matched to a gene: 8. CDR3 residues: CASSPSLGQGTSYEQYF. In DNA form, the CDR3 reads TGTGCCAGCTCACCCTCTCTGGGACAGGGGACCTCCTACGAGCAGTACTTC.

This clonotype has only one observation. The CDR3 here is CASSYSRDTDPYEQYF. The CDR3 coding sequence is TGTGCCAGCAGTTACTCCCGGGACACGGACCCCTACGAGCAGTACTTC. The chain carries TRBV6-2 or TRBV6-3 and TRBJ2-7; maybe TRBD1 (6 bases). V was pared by 0 bases and J by 2 bases, with 14 bases between. Germline CDR1 and CDR2: MNHEY and SVGEGT. CDR3 length: 16 residues.

The chain carries TRBV20-1 and TRBJ2-3; tentative D call: TRBD1 (7 bases). CDR3 length equals 17 residues. Germline V CDR1 and CDR2: DFQATT, SNEGSKA (reference sequence). The V end was cut by 1 base, the J end by 6 bases, with 23 bases between. This CDR3 is CSARGGGGDSLPDTQYF. The CDR3, as DNA: TGCAGTGCTAGAGGGGGAGGTGGGGACAGCCTCCCCGATACGCAGTATTTT.

The sample holds a few counts of this clonotype. The genes are TRBV5-1 and TRBJ1-1, with a weak D call TRBD1 (6 bases). The CDR3 is made up of 16 amino acids. V was trimmed by 0 bases and J by 3 bases, leaving 15 bases between them. CDR1 is SGHRS, CDR2 YFSETQ, per germline. CDR3 DNA: TGCGCCAGCAGCTTGGAAGGCCGGGGGGCATACACTGAAGCTTTCTTT. As protein: CASSLEGRGAYTEAFF.

The chain recombines TRBV6-6 with TRBJ1-5, with unresolved D. CDR3 length: 12 residues. Looked up from germline, CDR1 is MNHNY and CDR2 is SVGAGI (reference sequence). The V and J ends lost 7 bases and 2 bases respectively, with 6 bases between them. The CDR3 nucleotides are TGTGCCAGCACTGGGGGCAATCAGCCCCAGCATTTT. Amino acids: CASTGGNQPQHF.